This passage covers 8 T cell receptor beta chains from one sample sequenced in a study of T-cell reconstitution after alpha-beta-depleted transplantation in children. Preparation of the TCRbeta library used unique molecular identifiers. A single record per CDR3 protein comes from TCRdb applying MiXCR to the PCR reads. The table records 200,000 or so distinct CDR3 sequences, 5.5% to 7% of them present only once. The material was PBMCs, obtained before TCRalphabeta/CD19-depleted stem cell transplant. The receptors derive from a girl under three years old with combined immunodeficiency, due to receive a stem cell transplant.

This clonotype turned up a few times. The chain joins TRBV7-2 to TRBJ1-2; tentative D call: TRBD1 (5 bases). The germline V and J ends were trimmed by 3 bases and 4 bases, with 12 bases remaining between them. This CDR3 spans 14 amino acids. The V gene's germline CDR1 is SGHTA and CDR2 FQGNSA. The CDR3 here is CASSFWGGFYGYTF. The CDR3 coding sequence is TGTGCCAGCAGCTTCTGGGGGGGGTTCTATGGCTACACCTTC.

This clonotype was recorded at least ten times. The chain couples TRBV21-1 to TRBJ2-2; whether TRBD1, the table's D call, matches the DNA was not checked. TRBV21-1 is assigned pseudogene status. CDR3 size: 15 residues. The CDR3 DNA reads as TGTGCCAGCCCCCGGGGGGTCTCCCCCACCGGGGAGCTGTTTTTT. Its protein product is CASPRGVSPTGELFF.

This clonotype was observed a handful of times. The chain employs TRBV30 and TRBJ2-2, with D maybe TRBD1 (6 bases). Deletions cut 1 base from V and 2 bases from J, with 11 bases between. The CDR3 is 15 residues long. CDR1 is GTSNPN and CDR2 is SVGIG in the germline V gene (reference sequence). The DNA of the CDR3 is TGTGCCTGGAGTGGGGACACTGTAAACACCGGGGAGCTGTTTTTT. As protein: CAWSGDTVNTGELFF.

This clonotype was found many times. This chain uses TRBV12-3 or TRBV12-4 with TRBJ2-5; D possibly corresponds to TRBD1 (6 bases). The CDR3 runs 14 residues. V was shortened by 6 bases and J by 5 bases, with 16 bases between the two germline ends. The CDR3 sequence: CASSPQGSGETQYF. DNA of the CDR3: TGTGCCAGCAGCCCCCAGGGGTCCGGGGAGACCCAGTACTTC.

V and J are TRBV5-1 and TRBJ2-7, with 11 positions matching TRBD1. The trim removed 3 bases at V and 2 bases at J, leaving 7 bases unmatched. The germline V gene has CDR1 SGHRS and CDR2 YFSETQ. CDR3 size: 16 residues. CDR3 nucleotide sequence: TGCGCCAGCAGCTGGCCCCCGGGACAGGGGGCCTACGAGCAGTACTTC. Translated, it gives CASSWPPGQGAYEQYF.

The CDR3 DNA sequence: TGTGCCAGCTCACCACTGCCGGGACTAGCCTCCTACGAGCAGTACTTC. It specifies CASSPLPGLASYEQYF. This chain uses TRBV18 with TRBJ2-7; TRBD2 matches 9 bases. The CDR3 is made up of 16 amino acids. Unmatched junction bases numbered 4, after V lost 1 base and J lost 0 bases. Looked up from germline, CDR1 is KGHSH and CDR2 is LQKENI.

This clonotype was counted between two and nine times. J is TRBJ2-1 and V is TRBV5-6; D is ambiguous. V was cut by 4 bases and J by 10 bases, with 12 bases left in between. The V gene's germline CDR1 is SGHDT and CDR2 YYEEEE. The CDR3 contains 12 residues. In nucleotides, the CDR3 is TGTGCCAGCAGCGGGATCCCTCGGGAGCAGTTCTTC. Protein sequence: CASSGIPREQFF.

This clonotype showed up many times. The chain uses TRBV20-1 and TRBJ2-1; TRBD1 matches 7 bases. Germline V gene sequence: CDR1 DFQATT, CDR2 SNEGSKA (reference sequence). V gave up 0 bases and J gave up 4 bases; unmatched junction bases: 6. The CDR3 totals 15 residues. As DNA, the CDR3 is TGCAGTGCTAGAGAGTCAGGGGGAATTTACAATGAGCAGTTCTTC. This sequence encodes CSARESGGIYNEQFF.